These T cell receptor beta chains were read from a single sample in a study of T cell responses to AZD1222 COVID-19 vaccine. Sequenced by immunoSEQ multiplex PCR; TCRdb stores in-frame clones only, minus some. The sample shows about 180,000 clones, about 93% of them seen only once. Sequencing used peripheral blood, obtained 28 days after the second AZD1222 dose. The receptors here all came from an adult who received the AZD1222 COVID-19 vaccine. Each CDR3 is given with its conserved first and last residue. D genes are given only for firm matches. Part of the rows lack a size; the others show once, few, many or a class for expanded clones.

-,-,17,TRBV6-2/TRBV6-3,TRBJ1-6,CASSPSGTTGGNSPLHF,TGTGCCAGCAGTCCCTCCGGGACCACGGGAGGGAATTCACCCCTCCACTTT
-,once,20,TRBV4-1,TRBJ1-4,CASRDRPTALKSMVDEKLFF,TGCGCCAGCAGGGACAGACCAACCGCGTTGAAATCCATGGTCGATGAAAAACTGTTTTTT
-,once,11,TRBV20-1,TRBJ2-1,CSAPQSNEQFF,TGCAGTGCTCCTCAGTCTAATGAGCAGTTCTTC
-,-,11,TRBV6-5,TRBJ2-5,CASSYLETQYF,TGTGCCAGCAGTTACTTGGAGACCCAGTACTTC
-,-,11,TRBV30,TRBJ1-2,CAWSVSYGYTF,TGTGCCTGGAGTGTCAGCTATGGCTACACCTTC
-,-,15,TRBV14,TRBJ2-5,CASSLQGVQSETQYF,TGTGCCAGCAGCCTTCAGGGAGTTCAGTCGGAGACCCAGTACTTC
-,-,13,TRBV5-4,TRBJ2-5,CASSLDYGETQYF,TGTGCCAGCAGCTTGGACTATGGGGAGACCCAGTACTTC
-,once,13,TRBV2,TRBJ1-2,CASRVDFLYGYTF,TGTGCCAGCAGGGTGGACTTTCTCTATGGCTACACCTTC
-,once,13,TRBV28,TRBJ1-2,CASSFAQGYGYTF,TGTGCCAGCAGTTTTGCACAGGGCTATGGCTACACCTTC
-,-,15,TRBV19,TRBJ2-7,CASSISGFSSYEQYF,TGTGCCAGTAGTATATCCGGGTTCAGCTCCTACGAGCAGTACTTC